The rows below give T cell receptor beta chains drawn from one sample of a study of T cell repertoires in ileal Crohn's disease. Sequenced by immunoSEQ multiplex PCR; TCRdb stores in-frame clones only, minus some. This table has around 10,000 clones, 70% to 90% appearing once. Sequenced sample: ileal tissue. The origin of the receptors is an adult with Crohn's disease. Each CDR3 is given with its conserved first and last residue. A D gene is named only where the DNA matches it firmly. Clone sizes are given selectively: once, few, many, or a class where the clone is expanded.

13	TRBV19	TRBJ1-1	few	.	CASSIGGGTEAFF	TGTGCCAGTAGTATAGGGGGAGGCACTGAAGCTTTCTTT
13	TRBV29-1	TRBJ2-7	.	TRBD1	CSVERDRDYEQYF	TGCAGCGTTGAAAGGGACAGGGACTACGAGCAGTACTTC
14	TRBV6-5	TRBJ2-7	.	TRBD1	CASSYEGATYEQYF	TGTGCCAGCAGTTACGAGGGGGCTACCTACGAGCAGTACTTC
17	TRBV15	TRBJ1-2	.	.	CATSGPPGQNSFYGYTF	TGTGCCACCAGCGGACCACCTGGACAGAATTCTTTCTATGGCTACACCTTC
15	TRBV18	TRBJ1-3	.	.	CASSPAGASGNTIYF	TGTGCCAGCTCACCAGCAGGGGCCTCTGGAAACACCATATATTTT
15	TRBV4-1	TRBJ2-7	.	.	CASSQDRLPYYEQYF	TGCGCCAGCAGCCAAGATCGACTACCTTACTACGAGCAGTACTTC
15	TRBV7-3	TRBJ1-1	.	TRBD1	CASRITGGAVAEAFF	TGTGCCAGCAGGATAACAGGGGGCGCGGTGGCTGAAGCTTTCTTT
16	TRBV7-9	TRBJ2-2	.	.	CASSPRVQIDTGELFF	TGTGCCAGCAGCCCTAGAGTCCAAATAGACACCGGGGAGCTGTTTTTT
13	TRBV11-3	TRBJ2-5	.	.	CASSFKAVETQYF	TGTGCCAGCAGCTTTAAAGCCGTGGAGACCCAGTACTTC
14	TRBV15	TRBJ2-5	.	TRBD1	CATSRDRGPETQYF	TGTGCCACCAGCAGGGACAGGGGGCCAGAGACCCAGTACTTC
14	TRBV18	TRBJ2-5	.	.	CASSPLGSGETQYF	TGTGCCAGCTCACCACTAGGCAGCGGTGAGACCCAGTACTTC
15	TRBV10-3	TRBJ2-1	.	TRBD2	CAITPTSGIVNEQFF	TGTGCCATCACCCCGACTAGCGGGATAGTCAATGAGCAGTTCTTC
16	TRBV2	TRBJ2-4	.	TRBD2	CASKELAGRGKNIQYF	TGTGCCAGCAAAGAGTTAGCGGGACGTGGCAAAAACATTCAGTACTTC
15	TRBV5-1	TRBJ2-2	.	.	CASSLGLVNTGELFF	TGCGCCAGCAGCTTGGGACTAGTGAACACCGGGGAGCTGTTTTTT
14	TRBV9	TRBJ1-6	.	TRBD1	CASSVGQGNSPLHF	TGTGCCAGCAGCGTAGGACAGGGGAATTCACCCCTCCACTTT
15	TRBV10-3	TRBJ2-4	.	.	CAISDRVASRDIQYF	TGTGCCATCAGTGATCGAGTGGCTAGCCGAGACATTCAGTACTTC
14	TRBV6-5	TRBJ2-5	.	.	CASNDAGMVETQYF	TGTGCCAGCAATGATGCGGGAATGGTAGAGACCCAGTACTTC
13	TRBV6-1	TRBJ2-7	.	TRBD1	CASARQGSYEQYF	TGTGCCAGCGCGCGACAGGGCTCCTACGAGCAGTACTTC
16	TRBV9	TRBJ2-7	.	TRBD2	CASSARQRESLAEQYF	TGTGCCAGCAGCGCCCGACAGCGGGAGTCCCTGGCCGAGCAGTACTTC
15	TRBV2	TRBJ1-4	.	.	CASIRFRSTDQKLFF	TGTGCCAGCATCCGATTCAGGTCCACTGATCAAAAACTGTTTTTT
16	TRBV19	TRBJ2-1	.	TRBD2	CASTTTGTSGRNEQFF	TGTGCCAGTACCACCACCGGGACTAGCGGGAGAAATGAGCAGTTCTTC
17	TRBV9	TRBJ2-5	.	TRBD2	CASSVAPIAGAGETQYF	TGTGCCAGCAGCGTAGCCCCCATAGCGGGAGCGGGGGAGACCCAGTACTTC
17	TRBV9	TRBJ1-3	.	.	CASSVGGGRRSGNTIYF	TGTGCCAGCAGCGTAGGGGGGGGCAGGCGCTCTGGAAACACCATATATTTT
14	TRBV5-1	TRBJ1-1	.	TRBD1	CASRFTGANTEAFF	TGCGCCAGCAGATTTACAGGGGCGAACACTGAAGCTTTCTTT
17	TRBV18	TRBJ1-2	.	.	CASSQQSSGGTTYGYTF	TGTGCCAGCTCACAACAGTCGTCGGGAGGGACCACGTATGGCTACACCTTC
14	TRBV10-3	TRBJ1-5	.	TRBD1	CAISTDRGNQPQHF	TGTGCCATCAGTACGGACAGGGGCAATCAGCCCCAGCATTTT
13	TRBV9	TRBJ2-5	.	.	CASSAQDGETQYF	TGTGCCAGCAGCGCACAGGACGGAGAGACCCAGTACTTC
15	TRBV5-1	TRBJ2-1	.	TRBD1	CASSFAGTGTGEQFF	TGCGCCAGCAGCTTCGCCGGGACAGGGACTGGTGAGCAGTTCTTC
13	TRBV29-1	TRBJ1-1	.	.	CSVLWTEHTEAFF	TGCAGCGTGCTTTGGACAGAACACACTGAAGCTTTCTTT
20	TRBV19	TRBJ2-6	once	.	CASSRRFNLAGQTGANVLTF	TGTGCCAGTAGTAGGCGTTTCAATTTAGCAGGGCAGACTGGGGCCAACGTCCTGACTTTC
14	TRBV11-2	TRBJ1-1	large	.	CASSLGVSSTEAFF	TGTGCCAGCAGCTTAGGAGTCTCGAGCACTGAAGCTTTCTTT
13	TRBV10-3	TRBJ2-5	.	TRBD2	CAISASGGETQYF	TGTGCCATCAGTGCTAGCGGAGGAGAGACCCAGTACTTC
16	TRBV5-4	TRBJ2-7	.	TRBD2	CASSPAGTSGSYEQYF	TGTGCCAGCAGCCCGGCCGGGACTAGCGGCTCCTACGAGCAGTACTTC
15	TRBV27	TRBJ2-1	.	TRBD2	CASRLAGSSYNEQFF	TGTGCCAGCAGATTAGCGGGCAGCTCCTACAATGAGCAGTTCTTC
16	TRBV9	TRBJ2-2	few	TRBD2	CASSATSVSNTGELFF	TGTGCCAGCAGCGCCACTAGCGTTTCGAACACCGGGGAGCTGTTTTTT
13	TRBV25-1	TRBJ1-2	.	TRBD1	CASSLSQGAGYTF	TGTGCCAGCAGCCTCTCACAGGGGGCCGGCTACACCTTC
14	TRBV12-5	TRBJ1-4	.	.	CASGSRHFRRKLFF	TGTGCTAGTGGTTCCAGACATTTCCGCCGAAAACTGTTTTTT
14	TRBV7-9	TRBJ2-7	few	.	CASLEGGRGYEQYF	TGTGCCAGCCTTGAGGGAGGCCGTGGTTACGAGCAGTACTTC
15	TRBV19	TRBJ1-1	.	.	CASSIVGEETPEAFF	TGTGCCAGTAGTATAGTCGGGGAAGAGACCCCTGAAGCTTTCTTT
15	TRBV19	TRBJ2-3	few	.	CASSGRVGGTDTQYF	TGTGCCAGTAGCGGTCGGGTCGGCGGCACAGATACGCAGTATTTT
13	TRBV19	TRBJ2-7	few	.	CASSHDSSYEQYF	TGTGCCAGTAGTCACGACAGCTCCTACGAGCAGTACTTC
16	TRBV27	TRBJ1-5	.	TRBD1	CASSPRQGVDNQPQHF	TGTGCCAGCAGTCCACGACAGGGTGTTGACAATCAGCCCCAGCATTTT
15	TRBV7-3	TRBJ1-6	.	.	CASSLGSGDNSPLHF	TGTGCCAGCAGCTTAGGGTCAGGGGATAATTCACCCCTCCACTTT
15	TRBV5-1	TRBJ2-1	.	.	CASSGLGGSYNEQFF	TGCGCCAGCAGCGGACTTGGCGGGTCTTACAATGAGCAGTTCTTC